Presented here are 24 T cell receptor beta chains from one specimen sequenced in a study of shared clonotypes between healthy human individuals (TCRdb year 2020). The library relied on the immunoSEQ multiplex PCR assay. TCRdb carries this immuneACCESS record with in-frame sequences only. Its versions omit some clonotypes, under half of them owing to an unresolved V gene in the studies checked, with the rest unexplained. The sample contains 2 million to 3 million clones, under 95% of them found a single time. The ten largest clones represent about 0.34% of the sample. The sequencing sample was made of naive CD4+ T cells from PBMCs. Per the publication, the cell subset or site label means: CD45RA+ positively selected. These receptors all come from a man between 18 and 35 years old in good health. Some clones in this sample may be carry-over from other donors' samples.

This clone was observed once. The chain combines TRBV5-4 with TRBJ1-3; D gene unclear. Trimming left V 1 base short and J 0 bases short, with 17 bases between. This CDR3 comprises 18 residues. Germline V gives CDR1 SGHNT, CDR2 YYREEE (reference sequence). CDR3 DNA sequence: TGTGCCAGCAGCTTGAACCCCTCCGGCTCTATCTCTGGAAACACCATATATTTT. This sequence encodes CASSLNPSGSISGNTIYF.

The chain combines TRBV30 with TRBJ2-7; D possibly corresponds to TRBD2 (5 bases). The CDR3 contains 13 residues. Deletions cut 8 bases from V and 6 bases from J, with 20 bases between. The germline gives CDR1 GTSNPN, CDR2 SVGIG (reference sequence). For the CDR3, the DNA is TGTGCCCATACCCGCAGGCGGGTGCTCGAGCAGTACTTC. Translation gives CAHTRRRVLEQYF.

The chain carries TRBV4-2 and TRBJ2-5; perhaps D is TRBD1 or TRBD2 (5 bases each). Germline V gene data show CDR1 as LGHNA and CDR2 as YNFKEQ. V was trimmed by 1 base and J by 4 bases, leaving 10 bases between them. The CDR3 totals 14 residues. CDR3 loop: CASSQARDRETQYF. CDR3 DNA sequence: TGTGCCAGCAGCCAAGCTAGGGACCGAGAGACCCAGTACTTC.

The chain combines TRBV4-2 with TRBJ2-5; 7 bases agree with TRBD2. This CDR3 is 16 amino acids long. The germline V gene encodes CDR1 LGHNA and CDR2 YNFKEQ. J gave up 0 bases and V 1 base, and 5 bases lay outside the gene matches. The chain's CDR3 is CASSQVSAGYQETQYF. The CDR3 coding sequence is TGTGCCAGCAGCCAAGTGTCAGCGGGGTACCAAGAGACCCAGTACTTC.

The chain recombines TRBV5-1 with TRBJ2-3; D unclear. The length of the CDR3 is 15 residues. The germline V and J ends were trimmed by 4 bases and 0 bases, with 12 bases remaining between them. Germline CDR1 and CDR2: SGHRS and YFSETQ. CDR3 nucleotides: TGCGCCAGCAGCGGGAAGAGCGCTAGCACAGATACGCAGTATTTT. Translated, it gives CASSGKSASTDTQYF.

This chain joins TRBV9 and TRBJ2-7, with 9 bases fitting TRBD2. This CDR3 spans 16 amino acids. Germline V gene lookup returns CDR1 SGDLS and CDR2 YYNGEE. J lost 2 bases, V lost 0 bases, and 6 bases had no gene match. DNA of the CDR3: TGTGCCAGCAGCGTAGAATCTAGCGGGAAAACCTACGAGCAGTACTTC. Its protein product is CASSVESSGKTYEQYF.

V gene TRBV5-1 combines with J gene TRBJ2-7; TRBD1 matches 11 bases. In germline, CDR1 is SGHRS, CDR2 YFSETQ. The CDR3 consists of 16 residues. V lost 4 bases and J lost 2; bases outside the gene matches: 8. The CDR3 sequence: CASSTLRDRGTYEQYF. The CDR3 nucleotides read TGCGCCAGCAGCACCCTCCGGGACAGGGGGACCTACGAGCAGTACTTC.

This clone was detected once. The sample has other DNA sequences that encode this CDR3 too. The rearrangement joins TRBV5-1 to TRBJ2-6; possibly TRBD2 for D (6 bases). Germline CDR1 reads SGHRS; CDR2 reads YFSETQ. This CDR3 has 14 amino acids. Trimming removed 0 bases from V and 6 bases from J, with 7 bases in between. CDR3 loop: CASSLGGEANVLTF. The CDR3 coding sequence is TGCGCCAGCAGCTTGGGCGGGGAGGCCAACGTCCTGACTTTC.

This clone came up once. J is TRBJ2-6 and V is TRBV19; TRBD2 matches 10 bases. The CDR3 has 16 amino acids. The V gene end was trimmed by 3 bases and the J gene end by 2 bases; junction bases not matched to a gene: 1. Per the germline V gene, CDR1 is LNHDA and CDR2 is SQIVND (reference sequence). In nucleotides, the CDR3 is TGTGCCAGTAGTATCCTAGCGGGGGCTGGGGCCAACGTCCTGACTTTC. Its protein product is CASSILAGAGANVLTF.

Worth noting for this clone: Other DNA variants within this sample encode the same CDR3. The V call is TRBV2, the J call TRBJ2-2; 7 bases align to TRBD1. Trimming removed 6 bases from V and 4 bases from J; junction bases left unmatched: 5. The CDR3 runs 14 residues. Looked up from germline, CDR1 is SNHLY and CDR2 is FYNNEI. The CDR3 region has the DNA TGTGCCAGCAGCCCTAGGACAGGCACCGGGGAGCTGTTTTTT. This codes for CASSPRTGTGELFF.

The V call is TRBV29-1, the J call TRBJ1-4; weak D call: TRBD1 (5 bases). Germline V gives CDR1 SQVTM, CDR2 ANQGSEA. Trimming took off 4 bases at V and 8 bases at J, with 23 bases between the two ends. The CDR3 consists of 16 residues. CDR3 nucleotide sequence: TGCAGCGTTGCCCTCCTTACAGGCGGGCGAGACGAAAAACTGTTTTTT. This sequence encodes CSVALLTGGRDEKLFF.

V is TRBV12-5 and J is TRBJ2-3; the D is unclear. Germline V lookup: CDR1 LGHNT, CDR2 FRNRAP. Trimming left V 5 bases short and J 6 bases short, with 9 bases between. CDR3 length: 12 amino acids. CDR3: CASGHGQDTQYF. CDR3 nucleotide sequence: TGTGCTAGTGGTCATGGGCAGGATACGCAGTATTTT.

The rearrangement joins TRBV21-1 to TRBJ2-3; no check of the table's D call, TRBD2, against the DNA was made. TRBV21-1 is marked as a pseudogene. This CDR3 has 21 amino acids. CDR3 loop: CASSNAPGLHLFHSASDTQYF. In DNA, the CDR3 is TGTGCCAGCAGCAACGCCCCGGGATTACACCTTTTCCATTCAGCCTCCGATACGCAGTATTTT.

This sequence joins TRBV11-3 and TRBJ2-3; 10 bases are shared with TRBD2. Looked up from germline, CDR1 is SGHNT and CDR2 is YENEEA. J gave up 5 bases and V 4 bases, and 3 bases lay outside the gene matches. The CDR3 sequence is 14 residues long. CDR3 region: CASSSRTSGDTQYF. For the CDR3, the DNA is TGTGCCAGCAGCTCAAGGACTAGCGGAGATACGCAGTATTTT.

V is TRBV28 and J is TRBJ1-2, with D maybe TRBD1 (6 bases). V gave up 2 bases and J gave up 2 bases, with 9 bases separating them. Germline values: CDR1 MDHEN, CDR2 SYDVKM. There are 14 residues in the CDR3. In DNA, the CDR3 is TGTGCCAGCAGTTTAAGGACAGCGAACTATGGCTACACCTTC. Protein: CASSLRTANYGYTF.

This clone was counted once. The V gene is TRBV2, the J gene TRBJ1-5; D is ambiguous. There are 12 residues in the CDR3. Trimming took 8 bases from V and 9 from J, leaving 14 bases between them. Germline lookup yields CDR1 SNHLY and CDR2 FYNNEI. The CDR3: CASGRGAVPQHF. CDR3 coding DNA: TGTGCCAGCGGACGGGGAGCCGTGCCCCAGCATTTT.

The chain links TRBV29-1 to TRBJ1-2, with D possibly TRBD1 on 5 matching bases. Germline-derived CDR1 and CDR2 are SQVTM and ANQGSEA. With 8 bases removed from V and 4 bases from J, the gap between germline ends came to 17 bases. The CDR3 is 13 residues long. The CDR3 sequence: CSFSGTGLYGYTF. The CDR3 DNA is TGCAGCTTTTCCGGGACGGGACTCTATGGCTACACCTTC.

The chain couples TRBV5-1 to TRBJ2-7; D remains ambiguous. The CDR3 length is 14 residues. Germline CDR1 SGHRS, CDR2 YFSETQ. The germline V and J ends were trimmed by 0 bases and 6 bases, with 13 bases remaining between them. CDR3 sequence: CASSLGTQLGEQYF. The CDR3 bases are TGCGCCAGCAGCTTGGGGACCCAACTCGGCGAGCAGTACTTC.

The chain recombines TRBV6-5 with TRBJ2-3; D not resolved. The CDR3 extends over 11 amino acids. Germline V CDR1 and CDR2: MNHEY, SVGAGI. The V gene lost 5 bases and the J gene lost 5 bases, with 5 bases spanning the gap. The CDR3, as DNA: TGTGCCAGCAGTGGACGAGATACGCAGTATTTT. Protein: CASSGRDTQYF.

V and J are TRBV6-6 and TRBJ1-5; weak D call: TRBD1 (5 bases). The CDR3 length is 15 residues. CDR1 is MNHNY, CDR2 SVGAGI, per germline (reference sequence). The V and J ends lost 5 bases and 2 bases respectively, with 13 bases between them. This CDR3 reads CASSTQQGGNQPQHF. In DNA form, the CDR3 reads TGTGCCAGCAGTACCCAGCAGGGCGGCAATCAGCCCCAGCATTTT.

The rearrangement links TRBV6-6 to TRBJ1-5, with TRBD1 identical over 8 bases. Losses at the gene ends were 2 bases for V and 3 bases for J; bases not matched to a gene: 3. Germline CDR1 reads MNHNY; CDR2 reads SVGAGI (reference sequence). The CDR3 extends over 15 amino acids. Written as DNA, the CDR3 is TGTGCCAGCAGTTACGCGACAGGGGACAATCAGCCCCAGCATTTT. Translated: CASSYATGDNQPQHF.

The chain has TRBV5-1 and TRBJ2-3; D uncertain. This CDR3 has 14 amino acids. V was shortened by 0 bases and J by 4 bases, with 9 bases between the two germline ends. Per the germline V gene, CDR1 is SGHRS and CDR2 is YFSETQ. The CDR3 loop reads CASSLGYYADTQYF. In DNA form, the CDR3 reads TGCGCCAGCAGCTTGGGATACTACGCAGATACGCAGTATTTT.

The V and J genes are TRBV19 and TRBJ1-2; 8 bases fit TRBD1. From germline, CDR1 is LNHDA and CDR2 SQIVND (reference sequence). This CDR3 region has 14 residues. V was clipped by 7 bases and J by 2 bases; unmatched bases: 6. The CDR3 loop reads CASKGTGENYGYTF. In nucleotides, the CDR3 is TGTGCCAGTAAGGGGACAGGCGAAAACTATGGCTACACCTTC.

The gene calls are TRBV4-2 and TRBJ2-2; 7 nucleotides agree with TRBD2. Germline-derived CDR1 and CDR2 are LGHNA and YNFKEQ. The CDR3 runs to 16 residues. V was pared by 4 bases and J by 1 base, with 6 bases of the junction left unmatched. This chain's CDR3 is CASSLRQRENTGELFF. The CDR3 DNA sequence: TGTGCCAGCAGCCTTAGACAGCGGGAGAACACCGGGGAGCTGTTTTTT.